What follows describes a single T cell receptor (beta chain). Authors' data handling: Amplified reference gene primers provided the basis for estimating nucleated cell counts. Some clones are missing from TCRdb's copy, which holds only in-frame ones; the method was immunoSEQ multiplex PCR. The V and J calls and the clone size are those of that table, but D and trimming were determined from the DNA. In the table there are 95,000 or so clones, 84% of which are singletons. This sample was taken from a study of blood T cell repertoires in COVID-19. Across the whole study: Samples taken during acute and convalescent COVID-19 were collected in the United States, Italy and Spain. T cells, B-cell-depleted T cells, or PBMCs provided the cDNA or gDNA that served as material.

CDR3 size: 16 residues. Unmatched junction bases numbered 5, after V lost 1 base and J lost 7 bases. CDR1 is MGHDK, CDR2 SYGVNS, per germline. The sequenced sample consisted of peripheral blood. The chain joins TRBV25-1 to TRBJ2-1; TRBD2 agrees at 12 bases. The receptor's source is a human donor in a cohort sampled during active COVID-19. The CDR3 nucleotides are TGTGCCAGCAGTGAATTGACTAGCGGGGGCTATAATGAGCAGTTCTTC. It encodes CASSELTSGGYNEQFF.